The 10 T cell receptor beta chains below come from one sample, sequenced in a study of identical twins. TCRdb called the 5' RACE reads again in MiXCR, with one record for every CDR3 protein. The table lists some 240,000 distinct CDR3 sequences, about 8.5% of them singletons. These same records also appear under a second study, on yellow fever vaccine responses in identical twins.

Material: CD8+ T cells sorted from blood. The receptor source for this set is a woman between 18 and 29 years old in good health.

The gene calls are TRBV18 and TRBJ2-7, with a possible D match to TRBD2 (6 bases). Deletions cut 0 bases from V and 0 bases from J, with 12 bases between. CDR1 KGHSH and CDR2 LQKENI come from the germline V gene. The CDR3 runs 16 residues. CDR3 sequence (DNA): TGTGCCAGCTCACCACCGGCGGGATGGAGCTCCTACGAGCAGTACTTC. Protein: CASSPPAGWSSYEQYF.

In its sample, this clonotype was seen a few times. The V gene is TRBV3-1, the J gene TRBJ1-4; the match to TRBD1 covers 7 bases. The V gene end was trimmed by 4 bases and the J gene end by 6 bases; junction bases not matched to a gene: 5. Per germline, CDR1 LGHDT and CDR2 YNNKEL (reference sequence). This CDR3 comprises 14 residues. CDR3 DNA sequence: TGTGCCAGCAGCCCGGGACAGTTGGATGAAAAACTGTTTTTT. It yields the protein CASSPGQLDEKLFF.

There are a few counts of this clonotype. The chain carries TRBV12-3 or TRBV12-4 and TRBJ2-7; TRBD2 matches 14 bases. CDR3 length: 15 residues. J was trimmed by 4 bases and V by 5 bases; bases with no gene match: 4. CDR3 sequence (DNA): TGTGCCAGCAGTGGGACTAGCGGGAGAACTTACGAGCAGTACTTC. Translation gives CASSGTSGRTYEQYF.

The V call is TRBV2, the J call TRBJ2-5; unclear D gene. The germline gives CDR1 SNHLY, CDR2 FYNNEI. This CDR3 is 15 amino acids long. The V end was cut by 7 bases, the J end by 4 bases, with 19 bases between. The CDR3 region has the DNA TGTGCCAGCAATAAACAGAGCAGGATTCCAGAGACCCAGTACTTC. Translation: CASNKQSRIPETQYF.

This clonotype was seen more than once but under ten times. The J gene is TRBJ2-7, the V gene TRBV7-6; 10 bases fit TRBD2. The germline V gene has CDR1 SGHVS and CDR2 FNYEAQ. V was pared by 6 bases and J by 7 bases, with 9 bases of the junction left unmatched. CDR3 length: 14 residues. The DNA of the CDR3 is TGTGCCAGCAGTCGAGCGGGAGGGCCGGAAGAGCAGTACTTC. This codes for CASSRAGGPEEQYF.

This clonotype was counted between two and nine times. CDR3 in DNA: TGCGCCAGCAGCCAAGGTCTGAGAGGCACAGATACGCAGTATTTT. Amino acid sequence: CASSQGLRGTDTQYF. V and J are TRBV4-1 and TRBJ2-3, with unresolved D. This CDR3 is built from 15 residues. Germline CDR1 and CDR2: MGHRA and YSYEKL. V lost 1 base, J lost 1 base, and 9 bases lay in between.

This clonotype was seen more than once but under ten times. This chain uses TRBV14 with TRBJ2-3, with TRBD2 identical over 11 bases. From germline, CDR1 is SGHDN and CDR2 FVKESK. The CDR3 loop spans 16 amino acids. Trimming removed 3 bases from V and 4 bases from J; junction bases left unmatched: 6. The CDR3 reads CASSQISGRGPDTQYF. In DNA, the CDR3 is TGTGCCAGCAGCCAGATTAGCGGGAGGGGCCCAGATACGCAGTATTTT. Using reference TRBV14 and TRBJ2-3 for the parts outside the CDR3, the full variable domain is EAGVTQFPSHSVIEKGQTVTLRCDPISGHDNLYWYRRVMGKEIKFLLHFVKESKQDESGMPNNRFLAERTGGTYSTLKVQPAELEDSGVYFCASSQISGRGPDTQYFGPGTRLTVL.

This clonotype was counted at least ten times. This rearrangement joins TRBV5-1 to TRBJ2-1; D is perhaps TRBD2 (6 bases). V lost 5 bases to trimming and J lost 7 bases, with 16 bases between them. CDR1 is SGHRS and CDR2 is YFSETQ in the germline V gene. CDR3 length: 14 amino acids. The CDR3 nucleotides read TGCGCCAGCAGATGGGAGGCAGCAGGGAATGAGCAGTTCTTC. It encodes CASRWEAAGNEQFF.

DNA of the CDR3: TGTGCCAGCAGTTACTCGACTCCCCTAGCGGGAGCAGATACGCAGTATTTT. Encoded protein: CASSYSTPLAGADTQYF. The rearrangement uses TRBV6-5 and TRBJ2-3; 10 bases are shared with TRBD2. The CDR3 is 17 residues long. V shed 0 bases, J shed 4 bases, and the junction held 7 bases outside the gene matches. Per the germline V gene, CDR1 is MNHEY and CDR2 is SVGAGI.

This clonotype was recorded many times. The rearrangement uses TRBV12-3 or TRBV12-4 and TRBJ2-5; no clear D. Trimming shortened V by 4 bases and J by 3 bases, and 9 bases separated the two germline ends. CDR3 size: 13 residues. CDR3 residues: CASSSISKETQYF. DNA of the CDR3: TGTGCCAGCAGTTCCATATCGAAAGAGACCCAGTACTTC.